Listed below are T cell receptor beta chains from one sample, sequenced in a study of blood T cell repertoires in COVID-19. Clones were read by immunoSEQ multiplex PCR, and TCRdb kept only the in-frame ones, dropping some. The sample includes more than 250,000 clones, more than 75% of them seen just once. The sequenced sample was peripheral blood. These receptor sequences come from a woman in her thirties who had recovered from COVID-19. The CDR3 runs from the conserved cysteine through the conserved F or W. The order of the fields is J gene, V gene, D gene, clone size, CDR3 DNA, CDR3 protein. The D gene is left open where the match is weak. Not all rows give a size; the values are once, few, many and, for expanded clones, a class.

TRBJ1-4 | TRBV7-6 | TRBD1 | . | TGTGCCAGCAGCCTCCGGGACAGCTCTAATGAAAAACTGTTTTTT | CASSLRDSSNEKLFF
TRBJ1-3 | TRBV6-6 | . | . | TGTGCCAGCAGTTACTCGGGGCAGAACTCTGGAAACACCATATATTTT | CASSYSGQNSGNTIYF
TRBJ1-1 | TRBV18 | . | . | TGTGCCAGCTCACCTACAGGGATGGAAGCTTTCTTT | CASSPTGMEAFF
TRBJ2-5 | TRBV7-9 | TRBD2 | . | TGTGCCAGCAGCTTACGCGGGAGCAGATACCAAGAGACCCAGTACTTC | CASSLRGSRYQETQYF
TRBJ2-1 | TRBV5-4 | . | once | TGTGCCAGCAGCTTGGGCGGGGCTAGCCGTGACAATGAGCAGTTCTTC | CASSLGGASRDNEQFF
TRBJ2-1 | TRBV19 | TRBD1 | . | TGTGCCAGTAGTATCGGGACAGGGTGGAACAATGAGCAGTTCTTC | CASSIGTGWNNEQFF
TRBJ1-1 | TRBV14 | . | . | TGTGCCAGCACCAGACAGCAGGGAAACACTGAAGCTTTCTTT | CASTRQQGNTEAFF
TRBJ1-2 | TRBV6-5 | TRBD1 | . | TGTGCCAGCAGTTACAAGGGGGCCCGAGGCTACACCTTC | CASSYKGARGYTF
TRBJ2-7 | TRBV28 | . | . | TGTGCCAGCAGTTATCCCGTCGCGGGCGCCACTTGGGGCGAGCAGTACTTC | CASSYPVAGATWGEQYF
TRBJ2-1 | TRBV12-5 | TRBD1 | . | TGTGCTAGTGGTTTGGTACTAGGACAGGCCACCAATGAGCAGTTCTTC | CASGLVLGQATNEQFF